This T cell receptor (beta chain) appears in the sequencing data of a study of CD8 T cells in Susac syndrome. The V segment lost 3 bases and the J segment 5 bases; nucleotides outside the gene matches: 16. The CDR3 spans 19 residues. Reverse transcription of 0.5 to 1 ug RNA was performed with random hexamers. TCRdb used MiXCR to reprocess the immunoSEQ multiplex PCR reads, holding one entry per CDR3 protein. Of some 450,000 distinct CDR3 sequences listed, around 85% are singletons. FACS was used to enrich TEMRA cells, whereas the CD8+ and CD4+ T cells were obtained by negative isolation. The receptor comes from a human donor with multiple sclerosis. The chain employs TRBV12-3 or TRBV12-4 and TRBJ2-3, with 11 nucleotides matching TRBD2. The sequenced material came from CD8+ T cells from PBMCs. CDR3 residues: CASSFQLAGDLRAGDTQYF. Written as DNA, the CDR3 is TGTGCCAGCAGTTTTCAACTAGCGGGAGATCTTCGCGCGGGAGATACGCAGTATTTT.